The clone carrying this T cell receptor (beta chain) has only one observation. Its antigen is unidentified. Researchers ran the PCR with 60 Vbeta and 13 Jbeta primers. Assay used: immunoSEQ multiplex PCR; TCRdb lists only in-frame clones, some missing. The repertoire holds roughly 130,000 clones, with 75% to 90% as singletons. Germline lookup yields CDR1 LNHDA and CDR2 SQIVND (reference sequence). The CDR3 spans 13 residues. Trimming removed 5 bases at V and 6 bases at J, with 10 bases between. This record comes from a study of cytomegalovirus exposure and HLA in healthy donors. Findings of the study overall: Some V segments (TRBV6-2 and TRBV6-3 among them) were excluded as indistinguishable.

The chain combines TRBV19 with TRBJ2-2; maybe TRBD1 (6 bases). The sequencing sample was made of PBMCs. This TCR was recovered from a man in his forties or fifties in good health and CMV-seronegative. CDR3 loop: CASSVRGAGELFF. The CDR3 DNA follows: TGTGCCAGTAGTGTCAGGGGCGCCGGGGAGCTGTTTTTT. The full variable domain, completed using reference TRBV19 and TRBJ2-2, is DGGITQSPKYLFRKEGQNVTLSCEQNLNHDAMYWYRQDPGQGLRLIYYSQIVNDFQKGDIAEGYSVSREKKESFPLTVTSAQKNPTAFYLCASSVRGAGELFFGEGSRLTVL.